This entry lists 9 T cell receptor beta chains sequenced from one sample in a study of blood T cell repertoires in COVID-19. The data were produced by immunoSEQ multiplex PCR, yet TCRdb's version contains in-frame clones alone and is incomplete. Of about 250,000 clones listed, approximately 78% were seen once; the top ten hold about 5%. The specimen sequenced was PBMCs or T cells enriched from blood (not recorded which). The receptor set was obtained from a man aged 35-49 years who had been exposed to COVID-19.

The chain combines TRBV2 with TRBJ1-1; D might be TRBD1 (6 bases). Trimming stripped 6 bases from V and 7 bases from J, with 18 bases between. This CDR3 is 14 amino acids long. Looked up from germline, CDR1 is SNHLY and CDR2 is FYNNEI. The CDR3, as DNA: TGTGCCAGCAGCCCCTTCGGGGGGGCCCTTGAAGCTTTCTTT. Translated, it gives CASSPFGGALEAFF.

The rearrangement links TRBV6-5 to TRBJ1-4; no firm D call. The germline V and J ends were trimmed by 6 bases and 6 bases, with 14 bases remaining between them. CDR3 length: 14 residues. The germline CDR1 and CDR2 sequences are MNHEY and SVGAGI. The CDR3 coding sequence is TGTGCCAGCAGCCCGGGGTGGAAACATGAAAAACTGTTTTTT. Translating it yields CASSPGWKHEKLFF.

The V and J genes are TRBV5-8 and TRBJ2-3; 8 bases align to TRBD2. Germline-derived CDR1 and CDR2 are SGHTS and YDEGEE. Trimming at V came to 1 base and at J to 2 bases, leaving 6 bases not matched to a gene. The CDR3 runs to 16 residues. CDR3: CASSLYTGGITDTQYF. The CDR3 region has the DNA TGTGCCAGCAGCTTGTACACGGGAGGGATCACAGATACGCAGTATTTT.

The CDR3 loop reads CASSLLAGAIDEQYF. CDR3 DNA: TGTGCCAGCAGCTTATTAGCGGGAGCTATCGACGAGCAGTACTTC. V gene TRBV7-9 combines with J gene TRBJ2-7; 9 bases are shared with TRBD2. The germline gives CDR1 SEHNR, CDR2 FQNEAQ (reference sequence). The CDR3 spans 15 residues. The junction had 7 bases not matched to a gene; V was cut back by 2 bases and J by 5 bases. Full variable domain (missing parts from reference TRBV7-9 and TRBJ2-7): DTGVSQNPRHKITKRGQNVTFRCDPISEHNRLYWYRQTLGQGPEFLTYFQNEAQLEKSRLLSDRFSAERPKGSFSTLEIQRTEQGDSAMYLCASSLLAGAIDEQYFGPGTRLTVT.

This chain links TRBV11-2 with TRBJ2-3; 8 nucleotides agree with TRBD1. Germline CDR1 and CDR2: SGHAT and FQNNGV. Losses at the gene ends were 2 bases for V and 8 bases for J; bases not matched to a gene: 12. The CDR3 length is 16 residues. CDR3 amino acids: CASSLLRDRPGFTQYF. For the CDR3, the DNA is TGTGCCAGCAGCTTATTAAGGGACAGGCCCGGTTTTACGCAGTATTTT. The variable domain in full, completed from reference TRBV11-2 and TRBJ2-3, reads EAGVAQSPRYKIIEKRQSVAFWCNPISGHATLYWYQQILGQGPKLLIQFQNNGVVDDSQLPKDRFSAERLKGVDSTLKIQPAKLEDSAVYLCASSLLRDRPGFTQYFGPGTRLTVL.

This clone was counted only a few times. V is TRBV5-6 and J is TRBJ1-5; D is perhaps TRBD1 (6 bases). This CDR3 is built from 14 residues. Germline V gene sequence: CDR1 SGHDT, CDR2 YYEEEE. Trimming took 2 bases from V and 5 from J, leaving 11 bases between them. The CDR3 coding sequence is TGTGCCAGCAGCTTAGATGGGGGCGATCAGCCCCAGCATTTT. It yields the protein CASSLDGGDQPQHF.

J is TRBJ2-3 and V is TRBV18; D unclear. Trimming cost V 6 bases and J 6 bases, with 13 bases left between them. The V gene's germline CDR1 is KGHSH and CDR2 LQKENI. This CDR3 has 13 amino acids. The CDR3 DNA follows: TGTGCCAGCTCGCAATCCACTACGGATACGCAGTATTTT. The encoded protein is CASSQSTTDTQYF.

The chain links TRBV3-1 (or the pseudogene TRBV3-2) to TRBJ1-1; D is ambiguous. The CDR3 consists of 14 residues. Germline-derived CDR1 and CDR2 are LGHDT and YNNKEL (reference sequence). With 0 bases removed from V and 7 bases from J, the gap between germline ends came to 12 bases. The CDR3 coding sequence is TGTGCCAGCAGCCAAGATAACCTCAGGAATGAAGCTTTCTTT. Its protein product is CASSQDNLRNEAFF.

DNA of the CDR3: TGTGCCAGCAGCTTACTTGTGGGGGCAGGGCGCACGGAACCCGAAGCTTTCTTT. Translating gives CASSLLVGAGRTEPEAFF. The chain is built from TRBV7-9 and TRBJ1-1; D might be TRBD1 (6 bases). Trimming shortened V by 2 bases and J by 8 bases, and 27 bases separated the two germline ends. The CDR3 length is 18 residues. The germline V gene encodes CDR1 SEHNR and CDR2 FQNEAQ (reference sequence).